This T cell receptor (beta chain) was found in a study of shared clonotypes between healthy human individuals. This CDR3 region has 15 residues. Trimming left V 1 base short and J 3 bases short, with 11 bases between. CDR1 and CDR2 from the germline V gene are SGHNT and YYREEE (reference sequence). Sequencing was performed with immunoSEQ multiplex PCR; in TCRdb, only in-frame clones are kept and a portion is missing. The sample carries over a million clones, roughly 95% recorded once. CD4+ cell separation produced CD45RA+ naive and CD45RA-negative memory subsets. Material for sequencing was naive CD4+ T cells sorted from blood. Indicated subset: CD45RA+ positively selected. J is TRBJ2-4 and V is TRBV5-4; D ambiguous. The sequence was obtained from a man aged 25-40 years in good health. Here the CDR3 reads CASSLSELGKNIQYF. The DNA of the CDR3 is TGTGCCAGCAGCTTGTCCGAGTTAGGCAAAAACATTCAGTACTTC.